This TCR beta chain was sequenced in a study of beta chain features in type 1 diabetes. Across the study: Researchers looked at about 110 million sorted cells across all samples.

This clone was detected a few times. The antigen is not known. Study conclusions and caveats: TCRB CDR3s were moderately but significantly shorter in Type 1 diabetes patients in all four CD4+ subsets. A definitive answer on HLA type influencing TCRB rearrangement was not reached here.

Every bit of the isolated RNA underwent reverse transcription, so sequencing read expressed TCRB transcripts. Profiling relied on immunoSEQ multiplex PCR, and the TCRdb table lists in-frame clones only, not all of them. The profile shows 130,000 to 150,000 clones, about 50% of them singletons. Germline V gene data show CDR1 as SGHTA and CDR2 as FQGNSA. This CDR3 has 16 residues. The trim removed 1 base at V and 8 bases at J, leaving 11 bases unmatched. The sequence was obtained from a man between 18 and 35 years old in good health. The chain employs TRBV7-2 and TRBJ2-1; 7 bases match TRBD2. Sequencing was carried out using Tregs from blood. Here the CDR3 DNA reads TGTGCCAGCAGCTTAGTGGTGGCTAGCGGAAGGTATGAGCAGTTCTTC. Amino acid sequence: CASSLVVASGRYEQFF.